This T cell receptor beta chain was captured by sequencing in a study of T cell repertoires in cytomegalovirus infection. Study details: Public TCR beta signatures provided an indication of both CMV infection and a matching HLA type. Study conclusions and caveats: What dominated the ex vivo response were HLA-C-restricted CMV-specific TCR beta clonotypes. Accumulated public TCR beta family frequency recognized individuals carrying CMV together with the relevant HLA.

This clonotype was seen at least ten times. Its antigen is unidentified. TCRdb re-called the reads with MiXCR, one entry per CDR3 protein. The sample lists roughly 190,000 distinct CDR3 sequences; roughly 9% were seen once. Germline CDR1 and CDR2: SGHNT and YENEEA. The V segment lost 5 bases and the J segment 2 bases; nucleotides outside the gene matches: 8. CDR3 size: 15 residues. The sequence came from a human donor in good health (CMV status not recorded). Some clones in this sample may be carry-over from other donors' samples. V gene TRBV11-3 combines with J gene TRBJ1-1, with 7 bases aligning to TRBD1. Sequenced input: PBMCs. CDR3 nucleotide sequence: TGTGCCAGCAGCCCGGAGGGGACAGCAAACACTGAAGCTTTCTTT. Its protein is CASSPEGTANTEAFF.